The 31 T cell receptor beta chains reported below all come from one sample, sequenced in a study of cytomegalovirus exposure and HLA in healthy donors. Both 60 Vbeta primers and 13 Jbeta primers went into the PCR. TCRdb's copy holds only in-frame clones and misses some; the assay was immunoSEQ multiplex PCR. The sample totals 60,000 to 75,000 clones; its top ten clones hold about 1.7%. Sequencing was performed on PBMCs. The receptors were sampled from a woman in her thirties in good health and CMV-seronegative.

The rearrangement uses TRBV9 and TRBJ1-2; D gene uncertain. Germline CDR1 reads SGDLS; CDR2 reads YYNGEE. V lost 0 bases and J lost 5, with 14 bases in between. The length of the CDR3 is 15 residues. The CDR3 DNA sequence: TGTGCCAGCAGCGTAGGAATGGGCCCGGGGTATGGCTACACCTTC. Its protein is CASSVGMGPGYGYTF.

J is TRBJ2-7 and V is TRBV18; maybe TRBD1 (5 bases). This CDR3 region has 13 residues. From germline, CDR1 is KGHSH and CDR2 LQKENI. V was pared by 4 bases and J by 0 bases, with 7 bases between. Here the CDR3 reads CASSLDSSYEQYF. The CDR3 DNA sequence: TGTGCCAGCTCACTTGACAGCTCCTACGAGCAGTACTTC. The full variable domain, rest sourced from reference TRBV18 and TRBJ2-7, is NAGVMQNPRHLVRRRGQEARLRCSPMKGHSHVYWYRQLPEEGLKFMVYLQKENIIDESGMPKERFSAEFPKEGPSILRIQQVVRGDSAAYFCASSLDSSYEQYFGPGTRLTVT.

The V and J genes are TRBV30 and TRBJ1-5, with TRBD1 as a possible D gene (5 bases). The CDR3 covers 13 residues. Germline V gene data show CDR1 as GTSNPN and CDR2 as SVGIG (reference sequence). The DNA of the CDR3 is TGTGCTGGAGGGGAGGCGGGCAATCAGCCCCAGCATTTT. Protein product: CAGGEAGNQPQHF.

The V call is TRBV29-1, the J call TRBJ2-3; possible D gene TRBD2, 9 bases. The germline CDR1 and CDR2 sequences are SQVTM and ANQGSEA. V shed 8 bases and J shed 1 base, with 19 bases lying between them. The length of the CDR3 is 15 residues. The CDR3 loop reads CSQGAGGPGTDTQYF. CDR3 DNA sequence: TGCAGCCAGGGGGCGGGAGGGCCAGGCACAGATACGCAGTATTTT.

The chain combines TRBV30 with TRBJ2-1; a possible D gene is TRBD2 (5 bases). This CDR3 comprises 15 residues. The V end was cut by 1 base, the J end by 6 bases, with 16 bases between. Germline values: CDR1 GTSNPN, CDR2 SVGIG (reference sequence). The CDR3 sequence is CAWSARTLGINEQFF. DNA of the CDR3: TGTGCCTGGAGTGCACGGACTTTGGGGATCAATGAGCAGTTCTTC.

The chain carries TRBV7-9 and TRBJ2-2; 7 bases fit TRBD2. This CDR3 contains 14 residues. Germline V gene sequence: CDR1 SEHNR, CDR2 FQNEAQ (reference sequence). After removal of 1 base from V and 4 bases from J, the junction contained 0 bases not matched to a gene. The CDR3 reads CASSLGTSTGELFF. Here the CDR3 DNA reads TGTGCCAGCAGCTTAGGGACTAGCACCGGGGAGCTGTTTTTT.

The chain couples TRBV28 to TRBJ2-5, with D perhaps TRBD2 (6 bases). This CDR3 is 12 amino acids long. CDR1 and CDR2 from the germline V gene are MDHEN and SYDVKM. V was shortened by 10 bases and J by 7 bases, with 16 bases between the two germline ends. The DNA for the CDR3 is TGTGCCACGGGGGTGGCAGTCGGGACCCAGTACTTC. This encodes CATGVAVGTQYF.

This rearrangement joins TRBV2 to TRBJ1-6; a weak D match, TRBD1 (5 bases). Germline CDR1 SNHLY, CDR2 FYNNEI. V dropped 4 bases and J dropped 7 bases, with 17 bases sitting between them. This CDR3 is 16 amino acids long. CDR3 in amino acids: CASSGSTVVINSPLHF. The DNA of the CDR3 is TGTGCCAGCAGTGGTTCGACAGTCGTGATCAATTCACCCCTCCACTTT.

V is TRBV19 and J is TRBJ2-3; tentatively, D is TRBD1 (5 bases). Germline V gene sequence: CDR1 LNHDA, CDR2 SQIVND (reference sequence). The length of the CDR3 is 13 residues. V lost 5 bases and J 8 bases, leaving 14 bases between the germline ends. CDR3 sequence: CASSPLRDGTQYF. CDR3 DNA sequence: TGTGCCAGTAGTCCCCTCAGGGATGGTACGCAGTATTTT.

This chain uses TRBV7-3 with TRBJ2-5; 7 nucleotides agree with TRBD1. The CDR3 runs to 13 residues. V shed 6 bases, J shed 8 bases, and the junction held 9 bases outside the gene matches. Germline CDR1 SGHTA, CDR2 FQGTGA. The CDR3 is CASRDTGDGTQYF. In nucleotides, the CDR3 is TGTGCCAGCAGAGACACAGGGGACGGCACCCAGTACTTC.

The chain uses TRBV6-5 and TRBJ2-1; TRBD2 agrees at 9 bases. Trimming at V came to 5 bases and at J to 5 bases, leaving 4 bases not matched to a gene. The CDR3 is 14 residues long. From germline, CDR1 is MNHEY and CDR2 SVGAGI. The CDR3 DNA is TGTGCCAGCAGTACCGGACTAGCGCACAATGAGCAGTTCTTC. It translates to CASSTGLAHNEQFF.

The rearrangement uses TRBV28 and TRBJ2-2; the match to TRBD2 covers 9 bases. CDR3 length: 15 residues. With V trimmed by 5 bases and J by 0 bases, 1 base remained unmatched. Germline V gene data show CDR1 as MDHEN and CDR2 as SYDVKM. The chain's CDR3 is CASSIAGANTGELFF. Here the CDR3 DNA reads TGTGCCAGCAGTATAGCGGGAGCGAACACCGGGGAGCTGTTTTTT.

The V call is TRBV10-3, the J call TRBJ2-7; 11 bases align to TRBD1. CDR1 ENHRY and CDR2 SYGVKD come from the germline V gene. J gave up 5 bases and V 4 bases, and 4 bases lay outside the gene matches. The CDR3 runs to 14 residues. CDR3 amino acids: CAISGDRGFHEQYF. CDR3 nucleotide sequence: TGTGCCATCAGTGGGGACAGGGGGTTCCACGAGCAGTACTTC.

As DNA, the CDR3 is TGTGCCAGTAGTAGGGACAGGGGAGGCAATCAGCCCCAGCATTTT. Its protein product is CASSRDRGGNQPQHF. The chain is built from TRBV19 and TRBJ1-5; 10 bases fit TRBD1. In germline, CDR1 is LNHDA, CDR2 SQIVND (reference sequence). V was pared by 4 bases and J by 2 bases, with 2 bases of the junction left unmatched. The CDR3 runs 15 residues.

CDR3 amino acids: CASSLFPRTGGYTEAFF. The CDR3 DNA follows: TGTGCCAGTAGTCTTTTTCCCCGGACAGGGGGATACACTGAAGCTTTCTTT. The chain is built from TRBV19 and TRBJ1-1; TRBD1 agrees at 10 bases. The V and J ends lost 5 bases and 3 bases, in that order; junction bases with no gene match: 12. Germline V gene sequence: CDR1 LNHDA, CDR2 SQIVND (reference sequence). The CDR3 is 17 amino acids.

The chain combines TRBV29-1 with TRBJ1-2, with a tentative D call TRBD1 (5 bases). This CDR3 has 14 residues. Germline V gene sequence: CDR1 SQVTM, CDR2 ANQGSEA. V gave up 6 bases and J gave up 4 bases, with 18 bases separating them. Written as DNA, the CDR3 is TGCAGCGTCCCCTCAAAACAGGACGTCTATGGCTACACCTTC. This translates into CSVPSKQDVYGYTF.

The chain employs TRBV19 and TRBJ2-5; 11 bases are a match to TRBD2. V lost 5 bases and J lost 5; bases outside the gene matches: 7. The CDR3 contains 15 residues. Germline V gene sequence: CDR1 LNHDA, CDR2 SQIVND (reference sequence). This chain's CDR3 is CASSVSGGAGETQYF. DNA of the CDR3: TGTGCCAGTAGTGTTAGCGGGGGGGCGGGCGAGACCCAGTACTTC.

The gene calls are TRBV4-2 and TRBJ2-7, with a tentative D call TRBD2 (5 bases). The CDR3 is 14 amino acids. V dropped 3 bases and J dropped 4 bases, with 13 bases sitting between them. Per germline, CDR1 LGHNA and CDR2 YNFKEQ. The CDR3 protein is CASSQMGGSYEQYF. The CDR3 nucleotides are TGTGCCAGCAGCCAGATGGGCGGGTCTTACGAGCAGTACTTC.

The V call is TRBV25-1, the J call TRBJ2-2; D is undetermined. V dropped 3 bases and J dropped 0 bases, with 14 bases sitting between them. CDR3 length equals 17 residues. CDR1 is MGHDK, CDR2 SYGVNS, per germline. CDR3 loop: CASSESWLQANTGELFF. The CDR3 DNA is TGTGCCAGCAGTGAGTCATGGCTTCAAGCGAACACCGGGGAGCTGTTTTTT.

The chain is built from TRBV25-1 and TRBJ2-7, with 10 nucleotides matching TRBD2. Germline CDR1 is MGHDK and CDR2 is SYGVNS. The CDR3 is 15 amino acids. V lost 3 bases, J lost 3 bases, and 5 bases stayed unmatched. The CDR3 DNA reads TGTGCCAGCAGTGACGCTAGCGGGAGTTTCTACGAGCAGTACTTC. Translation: CASSDASGSFYEQYF.

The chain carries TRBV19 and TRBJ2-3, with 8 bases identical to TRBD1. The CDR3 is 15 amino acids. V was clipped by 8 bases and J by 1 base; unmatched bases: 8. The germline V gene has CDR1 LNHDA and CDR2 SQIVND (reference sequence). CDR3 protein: CASSYTGQGTDTQYF. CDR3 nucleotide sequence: TGTGCCAGTTCGTACACGGGACAGGGCACAGATACGCAGTATTTT.

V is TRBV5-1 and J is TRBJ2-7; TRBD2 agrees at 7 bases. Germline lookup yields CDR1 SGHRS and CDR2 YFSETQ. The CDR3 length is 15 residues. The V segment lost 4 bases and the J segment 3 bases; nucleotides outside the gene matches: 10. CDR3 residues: CASSRGEGFSYEQYF. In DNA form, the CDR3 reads TGCGCCAGCAGCCGGGGGGAGGGATTTAGCTACGAGCAGTACTTC.

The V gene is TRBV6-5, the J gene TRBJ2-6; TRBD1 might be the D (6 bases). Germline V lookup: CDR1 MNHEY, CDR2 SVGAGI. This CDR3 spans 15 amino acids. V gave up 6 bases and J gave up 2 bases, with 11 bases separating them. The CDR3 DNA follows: TGTGCCAGCAGCACCCAGGGGCCTGGGGCCAACGTCCTGACTTTC. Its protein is CASSTQGPGANVLTF.

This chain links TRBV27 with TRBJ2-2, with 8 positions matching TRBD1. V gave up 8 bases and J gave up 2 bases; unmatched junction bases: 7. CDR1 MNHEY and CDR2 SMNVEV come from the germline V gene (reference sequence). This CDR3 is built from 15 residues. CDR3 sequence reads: CASSEDRVNTGELFF. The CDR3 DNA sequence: TGTGCCAGCTCTGAGGACAGGGTAAACACCGGGGAGCTGTTTTTT.

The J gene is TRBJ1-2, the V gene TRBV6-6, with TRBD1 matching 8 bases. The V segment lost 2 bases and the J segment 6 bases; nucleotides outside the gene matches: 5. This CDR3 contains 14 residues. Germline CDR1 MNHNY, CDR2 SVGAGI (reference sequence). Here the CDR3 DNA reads TGTGCCAGCAGTTACCCCGACAGGGGCCATGGCTACACCTTC. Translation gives CASSYPDRGHGYTF.

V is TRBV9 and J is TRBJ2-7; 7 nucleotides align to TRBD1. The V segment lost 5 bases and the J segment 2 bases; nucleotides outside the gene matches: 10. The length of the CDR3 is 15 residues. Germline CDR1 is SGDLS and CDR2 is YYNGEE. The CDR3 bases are TGTGCCAGCAGTTTTACAGGGGTCTTTACCTACGAGCAGTACTTC. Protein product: CASSFTGVFTYEQYF.

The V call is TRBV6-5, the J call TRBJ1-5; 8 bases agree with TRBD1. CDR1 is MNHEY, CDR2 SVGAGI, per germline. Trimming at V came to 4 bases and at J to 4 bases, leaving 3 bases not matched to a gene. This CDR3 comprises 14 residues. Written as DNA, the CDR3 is TGTGCCAGCAGTTCGACAGGGGTGAATCAGCCCCAGCATTTT. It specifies CASSSTGVNQPQHF.

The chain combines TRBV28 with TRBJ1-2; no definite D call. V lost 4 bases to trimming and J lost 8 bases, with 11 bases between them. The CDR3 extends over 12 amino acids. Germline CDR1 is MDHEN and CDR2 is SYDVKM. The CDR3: CASSSGLAGYTF. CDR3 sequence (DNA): TGTGCCAGCAGTTCGGGTCTTGCGGGCTACACCTTC.

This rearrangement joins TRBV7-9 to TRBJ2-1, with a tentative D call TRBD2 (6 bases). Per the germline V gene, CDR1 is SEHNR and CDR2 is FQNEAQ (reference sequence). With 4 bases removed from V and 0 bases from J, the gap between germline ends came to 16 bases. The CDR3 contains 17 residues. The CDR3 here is CASSSLAEVTSYNEQFF. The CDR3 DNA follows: TGTGCCAGCAGCTCATTAGCGGAGGTGACCTCCTACAATGAGCAGTTCTTC. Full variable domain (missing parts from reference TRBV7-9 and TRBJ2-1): DTGVSQNPRHKITKRGQNVTFRCDPISEHNRLYWYRQTLGQGPEFLTYFQNEAQLEKSRLLSDRFSAERPKGSFSTLEIQRTEQGDSAMYLCASSSLAEVTSYNEQFFGPGTRLTVL.

The CDR3 reads CATLAWGYTF. DNA of the CDR3: TGTGCCACCCTGGCATGGGGCTACACCTTC. The chain recombines TRBV28 with TRBJ1-2; D is ambiguous. CDR1 is MDHEN and CDR2 is SYDVKM in the germline V gene. The CDR3 is 10 amino acids. Trimming removed 10 bases from V and 8 bases from J, with 11 bases in between.

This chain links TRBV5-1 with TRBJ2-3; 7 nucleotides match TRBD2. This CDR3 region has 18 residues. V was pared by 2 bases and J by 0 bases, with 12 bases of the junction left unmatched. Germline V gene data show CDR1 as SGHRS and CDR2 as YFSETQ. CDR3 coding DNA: TGCGCCAGCAGCTTCACGAAAGGCCAGCGGGGAAGCACAGATACGCAGTATTTT. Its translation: CASSFTKGQRGSTDTQYF.